This TCR beta chain originates from a study of OX40 agonist ivuxolimab in advanced cancers. The assay was immunoSEQ multiplex PCR, and TCRdb's table has in-frame clones only and misses some. The sample has 63,000 or so clones, approximately 81% seen once. Findings and limits, study-wide: The specificity for antigen of the expanded peripheral T cells was not determined.

The CDR3 runs to 17 residues. Germline V gene lookup returns CDR1 LGHNA and CDR2 YSLEER. J lost 0 bases, V lost 4 bases, and 8 bases had no gene match. About this clone: Antigen: not known.

The receptor was isolated from an adult with an advanced solid tumor such as melanoma, head and neck, liver or kidney cancer. The rearrangement uses TRBV4-3 and TRBJ2-1, with 8 bases that match TRBD2. The input for sequencing was CD4+ or CD8+ T cells sorted from blood, taken in a trial of the OX40 agonist ivuxolimab. The CDR3 loop is CASSPEPGTSSYNEQFF. As DNA, the CDR3 is TGCGCCAGCAGCCCAGAGCCCGGGACTAGCTCCTACAATGAGCAGTTCTTC.